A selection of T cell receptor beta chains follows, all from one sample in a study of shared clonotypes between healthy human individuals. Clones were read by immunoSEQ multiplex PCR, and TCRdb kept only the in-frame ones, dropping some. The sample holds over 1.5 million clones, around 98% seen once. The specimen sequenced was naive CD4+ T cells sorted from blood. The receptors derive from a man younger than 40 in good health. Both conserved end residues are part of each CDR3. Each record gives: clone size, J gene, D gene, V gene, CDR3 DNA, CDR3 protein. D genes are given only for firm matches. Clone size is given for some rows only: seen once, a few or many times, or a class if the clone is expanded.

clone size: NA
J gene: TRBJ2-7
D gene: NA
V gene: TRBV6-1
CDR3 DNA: TGTGCCAGCACGACAGCGATCTCCTACGAGCAGTACTTC
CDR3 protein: CASTTAISYEQYF

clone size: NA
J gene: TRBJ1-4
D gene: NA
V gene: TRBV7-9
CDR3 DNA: TGTGCCAGCAGCTTAACAGAAAAACTGTTTTTT
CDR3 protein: CASSLTEKLFF

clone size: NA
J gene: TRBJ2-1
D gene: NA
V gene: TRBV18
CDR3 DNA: TGTGCCAGCTCACCACAGCGGACCCACAATGAGCAGTTCTTC
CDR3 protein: CASSPQRTHNEQFF

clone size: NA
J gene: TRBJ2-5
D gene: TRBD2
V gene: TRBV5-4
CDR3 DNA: TGTGCCAGCAGCGCAGGACTAGCGGGAGGTGAGACCCAGTACTTC
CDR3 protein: CASSAGLAGGETQYF

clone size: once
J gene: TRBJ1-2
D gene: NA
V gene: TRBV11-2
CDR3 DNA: TGTGCCAGCAGCTTTGGGCCAGATTATGGCTACACCTTC
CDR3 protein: CASSFGPDYGYTF

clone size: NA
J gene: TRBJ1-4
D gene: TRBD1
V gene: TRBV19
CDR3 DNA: TGTGCCAGTAGTCCACAGGGGTGGAATGAAAAACTGTTTTTT
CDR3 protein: CASSPQGWNEKLFF

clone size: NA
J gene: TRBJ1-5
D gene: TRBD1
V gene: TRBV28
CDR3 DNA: TGTGCCAGCAGCCGGGACAGTGATTCACTGCCCCAGCATTTT
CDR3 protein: CASSRDSDSLPQHF

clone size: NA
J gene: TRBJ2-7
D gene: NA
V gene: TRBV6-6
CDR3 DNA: TGTGCCTGCTCTCTCGTAAAGGACTCCTACGAGCAGTACTTC
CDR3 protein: CACSLVKDSYEQYF

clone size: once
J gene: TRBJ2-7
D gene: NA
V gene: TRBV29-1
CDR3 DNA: TGCAGCGTTGGGGGGCAGGGTGCCTACGAGCAGTACTTC
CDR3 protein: CSVGGQGAYEQYF

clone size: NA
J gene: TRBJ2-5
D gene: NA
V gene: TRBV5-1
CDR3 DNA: TGCGCCAGCAGTGTTCCCGGGCTACAAGAGACCCAGTACTTC
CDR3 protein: CASSVPGLQETQYF

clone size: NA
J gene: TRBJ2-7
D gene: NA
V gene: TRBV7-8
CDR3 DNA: TGTGCCAGCAGCTTAGGCGGGGCGCGTACCGACGAGCAGTACTTC
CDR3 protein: CASSLGGARTDEQYF

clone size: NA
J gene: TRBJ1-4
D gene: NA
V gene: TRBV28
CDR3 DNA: TGTGCCACCGAGGGGACTAATGAAAAACTGTTTTTT
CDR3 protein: CATEGTNEKLFF

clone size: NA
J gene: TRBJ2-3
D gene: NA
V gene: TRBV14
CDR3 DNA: TGTGCCAGCAGCCGACGAGGGGCAAATACAGATACGCAGTATTTT
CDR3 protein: CASSRRGANTDTQYF

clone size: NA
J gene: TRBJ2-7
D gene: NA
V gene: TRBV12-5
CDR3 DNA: TGTGCTAGTGGTTTGCTTCACCTACAGGGACTCCCCAGGGGCCGGTACTTC
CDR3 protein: CASGLLHLQGLPRGRYF

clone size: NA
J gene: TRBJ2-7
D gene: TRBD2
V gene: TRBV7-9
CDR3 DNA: TGTGCCAGCAGCTTAAGTAGCGGGAGCTACGAGCAGTACTTC
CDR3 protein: CASSLSSGSYEQYF

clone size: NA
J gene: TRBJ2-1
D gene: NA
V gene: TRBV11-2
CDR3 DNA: TGTGCCAGCAGCTTAGCGATAGGCCTTGTGGGAGATGAGCAGTTCTTC
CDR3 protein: CASSLAIGLVGDEQFF

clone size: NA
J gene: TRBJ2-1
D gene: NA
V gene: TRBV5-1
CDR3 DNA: TGCGCCAGCAGCTATCAAGGGGTTGGTGAGCAGTTCTTC
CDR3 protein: CASSYQGVGEQFF

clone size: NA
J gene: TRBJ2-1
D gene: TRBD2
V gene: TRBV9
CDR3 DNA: TGTGCCAGCAGCGCCTGGTTAGTAGCGGGAGTTGGGGAGCAGTTCTTC
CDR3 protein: CASSAWLVAGVGEQFF

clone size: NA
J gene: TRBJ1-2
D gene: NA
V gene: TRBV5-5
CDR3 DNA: TGTGCCAGCAGCTTATATACTAACAGGGACTATGGCTACACCTTC
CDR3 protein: CASSLYTNRDYGYTF

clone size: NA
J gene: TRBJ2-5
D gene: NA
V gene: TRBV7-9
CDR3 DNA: TGTGCCAGCAGCTTAGGCACCCTTCCGGGCTCCCAGTACTTC
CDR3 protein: CASSLGTLPGSQYF

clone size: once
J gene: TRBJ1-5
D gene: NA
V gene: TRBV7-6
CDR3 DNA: TGTGCCAGCAGCTTAACAGGGAGAGACAATCAGCCCCAGCATTTT
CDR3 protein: CASSLTGRDNQPQHF

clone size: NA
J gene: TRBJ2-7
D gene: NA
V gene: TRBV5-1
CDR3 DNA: TGCGCCAGCAGCTCGCTAAGATACGAGCAGTACTTC
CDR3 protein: CASSSLRYEQYF

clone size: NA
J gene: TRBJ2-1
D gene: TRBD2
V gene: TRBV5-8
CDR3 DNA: TGTGCCAGCACCCGGACTAGGGAATACAATGAGCAGTTCTTC
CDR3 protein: CASTRTREYNEQFF

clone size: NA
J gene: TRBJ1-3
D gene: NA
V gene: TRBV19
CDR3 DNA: TGTGCCAGTAGTACCACCGGGACAGGAAACACCATATATTTT
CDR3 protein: CASSTTGTGNTIYF

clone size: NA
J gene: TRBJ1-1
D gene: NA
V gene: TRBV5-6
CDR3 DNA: TGTGCCAGCAGCTTAGGACCCGGGGTCACTGAAGCTTTCTTT
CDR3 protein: CASSLGPGVTEAFF

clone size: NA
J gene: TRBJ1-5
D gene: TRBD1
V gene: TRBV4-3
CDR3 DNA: TGCGCCAGCAGCCAAGACCTCCCGGGACAGGGGGCTGGCAATCAGCCCCAGCATTTT
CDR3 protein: CASSQDLPGQGAGNQPQHF

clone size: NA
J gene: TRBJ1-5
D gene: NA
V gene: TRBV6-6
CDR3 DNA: TGTGCCACTCAGGTCGATCTTACAAATCAGCCCCAGCATTTT
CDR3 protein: CATQVDLTNQPQHF

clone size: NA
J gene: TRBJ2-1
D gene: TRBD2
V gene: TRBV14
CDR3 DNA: TGTGCCAGCAGCCAATGGGGACTAGCGGGATACAATGAGCAGTTCTTC
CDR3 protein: CASSQWGLAGYNEQFF

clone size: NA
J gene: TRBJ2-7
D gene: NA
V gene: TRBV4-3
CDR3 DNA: TGCGCCAGCAGCCAAGTCACGGCCCCGACCTACGAGCAGTACTTC
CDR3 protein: CASSQVTAPTYEQYF

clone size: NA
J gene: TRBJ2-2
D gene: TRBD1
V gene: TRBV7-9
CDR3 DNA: TGTGCCATCAGACAGGGGAACACCGGGGAGCTGTTTTTT
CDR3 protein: CAIRQGNTGELFF

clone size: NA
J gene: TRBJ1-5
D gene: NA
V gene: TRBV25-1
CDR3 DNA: TGTGCCAGCAGTGTCGATAGCAATCAGCCCCAGCATTTT
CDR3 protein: CASSVDSNQPQHF

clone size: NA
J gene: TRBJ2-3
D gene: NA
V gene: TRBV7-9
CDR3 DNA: TGTGCCAGCAGCTTAGACGCTGGGGATACGCAGTATTTT
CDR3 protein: CASSLDAGDTQYF

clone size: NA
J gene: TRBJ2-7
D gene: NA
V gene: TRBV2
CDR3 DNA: TGTGCCAGCAGTGAACAGGTGTCCTACGAGCAGTACTTC
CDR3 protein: CASSEQVSYEQYF

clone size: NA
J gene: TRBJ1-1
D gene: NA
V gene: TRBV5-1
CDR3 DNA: TGCGCCAGCAGCTCCCCAACACAGGGCAGCACTGAAGCTTTCTTT
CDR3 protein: CASSSPTQGSTEAFF

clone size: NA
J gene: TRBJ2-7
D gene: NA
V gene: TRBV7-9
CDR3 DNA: TGTGCCAGCAGCTTAGTGGCGGGGAAAGCCTACGAGCAGTACTTC
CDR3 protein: CASSLVAGKAYEQYF

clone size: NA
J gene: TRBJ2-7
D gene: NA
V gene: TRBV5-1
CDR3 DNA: TGCGCCAGCAGCTCAGGGGTCGAATTCCGCGAGCAGTACTTC
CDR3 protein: CASSSGVEFREQYF

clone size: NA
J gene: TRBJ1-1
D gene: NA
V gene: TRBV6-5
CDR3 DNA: TGTGCCAGCAGTTACTCGCGTGGGACTGAAGCTTTCTTT
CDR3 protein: CASSYSRGTEAFF

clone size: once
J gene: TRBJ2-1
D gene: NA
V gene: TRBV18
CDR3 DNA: TGTGCCAGCTCACCAGGGCGGGAAAACAATGAGCAGTTCTTC
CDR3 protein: CASSPGRENNEQFF

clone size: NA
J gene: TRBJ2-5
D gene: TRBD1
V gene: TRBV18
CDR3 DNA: TGTGCCAGCTCACCTTTAGGACAGGGAGAGACCCAGTACTTC
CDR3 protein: CASSPLGQGETQYF

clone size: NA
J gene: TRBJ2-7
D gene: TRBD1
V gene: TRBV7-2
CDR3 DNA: TGTGCCAGCAGCTTACCGGGACAGGGTTACGAGCAGTACTTC
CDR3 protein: CASSLPGQGYEQYF

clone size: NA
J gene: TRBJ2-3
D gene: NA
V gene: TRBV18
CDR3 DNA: TGTGCCAGCTCACCCGTTAACAGGGTAGTGGCAGATACGCAGTATTTT
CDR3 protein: CASSPVNRVVADTQYF

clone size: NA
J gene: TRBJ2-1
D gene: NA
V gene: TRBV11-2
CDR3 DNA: TGTGCCAGCAGCCCCCTGCCTCCTAATAGGCAGTTCTTC
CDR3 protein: CASSPLPPNRQFF

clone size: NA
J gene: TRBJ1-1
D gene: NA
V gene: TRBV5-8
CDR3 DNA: TGTGCCAGCAGCTTGGAGGCCGCTGAAGCTTTCTTT
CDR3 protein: CASSLEAAEAFF

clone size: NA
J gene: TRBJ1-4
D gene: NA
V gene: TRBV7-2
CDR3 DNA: TGTGCCAGCACTTTCGACCGGGGCGATGAAAAACTGTTTTTT
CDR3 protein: CASTFDRGDEKLFF

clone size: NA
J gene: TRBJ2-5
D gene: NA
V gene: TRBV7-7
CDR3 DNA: TGTGCCAGCAGCCCTTTCTTTGGCGAGACCCAGTACTTC
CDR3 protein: CASSPFFGETQYF

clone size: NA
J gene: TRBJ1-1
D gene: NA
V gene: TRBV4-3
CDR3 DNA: TGCGCCAGCAGCCAAGAGGCGGCCTCTCTGAACACTGAAGCTTTCTTT
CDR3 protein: CASSQEAASLNTEAFF

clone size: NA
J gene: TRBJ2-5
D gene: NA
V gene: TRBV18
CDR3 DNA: TGTGCCAGCTCACCACTAGACAGTCAAGAAGAGACCCAGTACTTC
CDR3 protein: CASSPLDSQEETQYF

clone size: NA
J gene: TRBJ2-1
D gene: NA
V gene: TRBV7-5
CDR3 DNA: TGTGTCAGGTCGGCGGGCGGGAGGTATGAGCAGTTCTTC
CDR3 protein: CVRSAGGRYEQFF

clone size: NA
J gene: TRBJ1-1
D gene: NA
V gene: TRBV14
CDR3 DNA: TGTGCCAGCAGCCCTGGGCTCCCGGGGAACACTGAAGCTTTCTTT
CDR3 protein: CASSPGLPGNTEAFF

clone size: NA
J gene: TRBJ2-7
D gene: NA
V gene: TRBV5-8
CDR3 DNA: TGTGCCAGCAGCGATCCACAGGGGGGGGAGCAGTACTTC
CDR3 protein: CASSDPQGGEQYF

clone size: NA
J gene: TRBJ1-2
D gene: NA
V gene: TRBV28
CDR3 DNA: TGTGCCAGCAGTTCTTCAGGGGAGGGCTATGGCTACACCTTC
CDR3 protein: CASSSSGEGYGYTF

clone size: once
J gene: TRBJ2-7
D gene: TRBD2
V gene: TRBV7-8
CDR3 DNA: TGTGCCAGCAGCCGGACTAGCGGGGGTTCCTACGAGCAGTACTTC
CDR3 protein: CASSRTSGGSYEQYF

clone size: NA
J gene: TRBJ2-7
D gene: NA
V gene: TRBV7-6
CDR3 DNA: TGTGCCAGCAGCTCCCAAGAGAATACCTACGAGCAGTACTTC
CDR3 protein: CASSSQENTYEQYF

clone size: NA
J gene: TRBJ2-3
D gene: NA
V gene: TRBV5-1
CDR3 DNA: TGCGCCAGCAGCGCAACAGGCACAGATACGCAGTATTTT
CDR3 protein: CASSATGTDTQYF

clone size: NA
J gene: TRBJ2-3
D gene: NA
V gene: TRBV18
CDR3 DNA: TGTGCCAGCTCACCAGCAGCAGGGACCACAGATACGCAGTATTTT
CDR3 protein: CASSPAAGTTDTQYF

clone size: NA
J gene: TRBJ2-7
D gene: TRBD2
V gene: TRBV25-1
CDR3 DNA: TGTGCCAGCACCCGGGCTGGGGCTAGCGGATGGGGCGAGCAGTACTTC
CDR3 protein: CASTRAGASGWGEQYF

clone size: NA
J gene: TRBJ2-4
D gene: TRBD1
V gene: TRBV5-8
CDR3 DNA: TGTGCCAGCAGCCACAGGGGGCCCGACATTCAGTACTTC
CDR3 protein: CASSHRGPDIQYF